A selection of T cell receptor beta chains follows, all from one sample in a study of blood T cell repertoires in COVID-19. The method was immunoSEQ multiplex PCR; TCRdb's version includes in-frame clones alone and lacks a portion of them. The sample comprises about 58,000 clones, nearly 90% of which are singletons, and about 13% rests with the top ten. The sample comprised peripheral blood. All receptors derive from a man aged 55 to 69 with active COVID-19. CDR3s include the opening cysteine and the closing phenylalanine or tryptophan.

v_gene	j_gene	CDR3aa
TRBV28	TRBJ2-2	CATIDGSGEWLFF
TRBV5-1	TRBJ2-5	CASSLVSGSKETQYF
TRBV12-3/TRBV12-4	TRBJ2-2	CASSLEASGELFF
TRBV19	TRBJ1-4	CASSIAGKSEKLFF
TRBV30	TRBJ1-5	CAWSVREVSNQPQHF
TRBV10-3	TRBJ1-1	CAIRGGRTNTEAFF
TRBV5-1	TRBJ2-7	CASSLVAGGGYEQYF
TRBV7-3	TRBJ2-3	CASSLTGSGTDTQYF
TRBV5-5	TRBJ1-4	CASSLVRREKLFF
TRBV7-9	TRBJ2-1	CASSSGQGWQFF
TRBV11-2	TRBJ2-7	CASSSNRGRGSYEQYF
TRBV27	TRBJ2-7	CASPVQEFTYEQYF
TRBV4-1	TRBJ1-2	CASSQAGHSDYGYTF
TRBV28	TRBJ2-1	CASTPTSPNEQFF
TRBV5-1	TRBJ1-1	CASSLGPGMNTEAFF
TRBV6-5	TRBJ2-7	CATRGSESSYEQYF
TRBV11-2	TRBJ1-5	CASSLGGAGTGANQPQHF
TRBV28	TRBJ2-2	CASSSHRLAGLVWTGELFF
TRBV30	TRBJ1-5	CAWKDRNQPQHF
TRBV18	TRBJ2-6	CASSPIFMPDNSGANVLTF
TRBV5-1	TRBJ2-5	CASSLGLAGGQETQYF
TRBV30	TRBJ2-1	CAWSFGGTTYNEQFF
TRBV30	TRBJ2-7	CAWSSGFNEQYF
TRBV4-1	TRBJ2-7	CASSQGNRGNHEQYF
TRBV4-1	TRBJ2-7	CASSLDQREGLEQYF
TRBV9	TRBJ2-7	CASSPDPVLAEQYF
TRBV20-1	TRBJ2-1	CSASVLADEQFF
TRBV7-2	TRBJ2-1	CASSLVSQEQFF
TRBV5-1	TRBJ1-1	CASSRGQGSYTEAFF
TRBV6-4	TRBJ2-7	CASSDSRRSPEQYF
TRBV6-5	TRBJ2-7	CASRGPGQGPEQYF
TRBV6-2/TRBV6-3	TRBJ2-2	CASSPGTSGRRGGELFF
TRBV18	TRBJ2-3	CASSPGTADTQYF
TRBV12-3/TRBV12-4	TRBJ2-5	CASSRSRETQYF
TRBV6-4	TRBJ1-2	CASSEHSPYGYTF
TRBV3-1/TRBV3-2	TRBJ2-3	CASSQGIVLSGVMDTQYF
TRBV7-9	TRBJ2-2	CASSFRGGPGELFF
TRBV5-4	TRBJ2-3	CASSPPGGSGDTQYF
TRBV16	TRBJ2-2	CASSQSVSVSGELFF
TRBV7-3	TRBJ2-6	CASSLRSPQGIASGANVLTF
TRBV4-3	TRBJ2-7	CASSQDGRDSLYEQYF
TRBV28	TRBJ2-5	CASSLSNRRFGETQYF
TRBV27	TRBJ2-5	CASSLEGRTQYF
TRBV7-3	TRBJ2-7	CASSRLGGLSLEQYF
TRBV19	TRBJ1-3	CASTHTGHISGNTIYF
TRBV3-1/TRBV3-2	TRBJ1-1	CASSQGRGSFSEAFF
TRBV9	TRBJ2-5	CASSKGGIGRRQETQYF
TRBV5-1	TRBJ2-2	CASSLARLSNTGELFF
TRBV27	TRBJ2-5	CASSLRTGRQETQYF
TRBV7-2	TRBJ1-5	CASSLVALQPQHF